This T cell receptor beta chain stems from a study of early T cells in non-severe SARS-CoV-2 infection. Study as a whole: Unsorted whole-blood RNA was sequenced in bulk, leaving chains unpaired. Study results and limitations: CD4 and private specificities were missed by VDJdb matching, which favored anti-spike CD8 responses.

Trimming cost V 6 bases and J 5 bases, with 22 bases left between them. The CDR3 totals 17 residues. CDR1 is MDHEN, CDR2 SYDVKM, per germline. This clonotype was seen more than once but under ten times. Its antigen remains unidentified. Each CDR3 protein is one row after TCRdb ran MiXCR on the 5' RACE reads. The repertoire holds tens of thousands of distinct CDR3 sequences, with roughly 15% as singletons. The chain recombines TRBV28 with TRBJ1-4; tentative D call: TRBD1 (6 bases). The sample comprised whole blood. This clonotype was sampled from an adult who was a healthcare worker with PCR-confirmed SARS-CoV-2 infection or an uninfected control (not recorded which). CDR3 sequence: CASSFPSRGLTNEKLFF. CDR3 sequence (DNA): TGTGCCAGCAGCTTCCCGAGTCGGGGGCTTACAAATGAAAAACTGTTTTTT.